This entry lists 18 T cell receptor beta chains sequenced from one sample in a study of cytomegalovirus exposure and HLA in healthy donors. Both 60 Vbeta primers and 13 Jbeta primers went into the PCR. Sequencing used immunoSEQ multiplex PCR; TCRdb keeps in-frame clones, though not all of them. The repertoire has 150,000 to 180,000 clones, about 85% of them found once; the top ten carry 2% to 2.5%. The specimen sequenced was PBMCs. The receptors were gathered from a woman aged 18-29 years in good health and CMV-seronegative.

The rearrangement joins TRBV19 to TRBJ1-2; the D gene is possibly TRBD1 (6 bases). The V end was cut by 4 bases, the J end by 8 bases, with 14 bases between. Germline-derived CDR1 and CDR2 are LNHDA and SQIVND (reference sequence). This CDR3 comprises 13 residues. CDR3 region: CASSKNRVGGYTF. The CDR3 nucleotides are TGTGCCAGTAGTAAAAACAGGGTCGGCGGCTACACCTTC.

The rearrangement uses TRBV6-1 and TRBJ2-7; D may be TRBD1 (6 bases). The CDR3 is 15 amino acids. Trimming cost V 7 bases and J 2 bases, with 18 bases left between them. Looked up from germline, CDR1 is MNHNS and CDR2 is SASEGT. Here the CDR3 DNA reads TGTGCCAGCATCGTTTCCCGGGACACCGCCTACGAGCAGTACTTC. Its translation is CASIVSRDTAYEQYF.

V gene TRBV7-9 combines with J gene TRBJ2-1, with 7 positions matching TRBD1. From germline, CDR1 is SEHNR and CDR2 FQNEAQ (reference sequence). Losses at the gene ends were 5 bases for V and 8 bases for J; bases not matched to a gene: 15. The CDR3 sequence is 16 residues long. The CDR3 DNA reads TGTGCCAGCAGCCCTAGGGGGCAGGGAATTTCGTATGAGCAGTTCTTC. This encodes CASSPRGQGISYEQFF.

The gene calls are TRBV19 and TRBJ1-1; 7 bases align to TRBD1. Germline V gene sequence: CDR1 LNHDA, CDR2 SQIVND (reference sequence). The CDR3 is 16 amino acids. Trimming removed 7 bases from V and 6 bases from J; junction bases left unmatched: 17. CDR3 in DNA: TGTGCCAGTACCCCGCGATACAGGGGCGGAGGAGCTGAAGCTTTCTTT. Translation gives CASTPRYRGGGAEAFF. Supplemented by reference TRBV19 and TRBJ1-1, the full variable domain reads DGGITQSPKYLFRKEGQNVTLSCEQNLNHDAMYWYRQDPGQGLRLIYYSQIVNDFQKGDIAEGYSVSREKKESFPLTVTSAQKNPTAFYLCASTPRYRGGGAEAFFGQGTRLTVV.

V usage is TRBV28 and J usage is TRBJ2-6, with D possibly TRBD2 on 6 matching bases. The ends were cut back, 1 base at V and 0 bases at J, with 16 bases in the middle. The germline V gene encodes CDR1 MDHEN and CDR2 SYDVKM. This CDR3 contains 19 residues. DNA of the CDR3: TGTGCCAGCAGTTTATTGTCTGTAGCGGAAAGCTCTGGGGCCAACGTCCTGACTTTC. Encoded protein: CASSLLSVAESSGANVLTF.

The chain has TRBV2 and TRBJ1-5, with a tentative D call TRBD1 (5 bases). The CDR3 runs 14 residues. CDR1 and CDR2 (germline): SNHLY, FYNNEI. Between the trimmed V and J ends, which lost 7 bases and 4 bases, there was a span of 14 bases. The CDR3 reads CASMAGHWNQPQHF. DNA of the CDR3: TGTGCCAGCATGGCAGGGCATTGGAATCAGCCCCAGCATTTT.

The rearrangement uses TRBV2 and TRBJ2-1, with D possibly matching TRBD2 (5 bases). Trimming took off 5 bases at V and 0 bases at J, with 14 bases between the two ends. Germline assignment: CDR1 SNHLY and CDR2 FYNNEI. CDR3 length equals 16 residues. The CDR3 DNA reads as TGTGCCAGCAGTATGGATGAGGGAAGCTCCTACAATGAGCAGTTCTTC. This translates into CASSMDEGSSYNEQFF. Using reference TRBV2 and TRBJ2-1 for the parts outside the CDR3, the full variable domain is EPEVTQTPSHQVTQMGQEVILRCVPISNHLYFYWYRQILGQKVEFLVSFYNNEISEKSEIFDDQFSVERPDGSNFTLKIRSTKLEDSAMYFCASSMDEGSSYNEQFFGPGTRLTVL.

The chain links TRBV27 to TRBJ1-1; TRBD1 agrees at 9 bases. V dropped 5 bases and J dropped 5; count of bases not matched to a gene: 9. In germline, CDR1 is MNHEY, CDR2 SMNVEV (reference sequence). The CDR3 is 15 residues long. Written as DNA, the CDR3 is TGTGCCAGCAGTCAGTTGACAGGGGGAGTAACTGAAGCTTTCTTT. It codes for CASSQLTGGVTEAFF.

This clone occurred once. This sequence joins TRBV27 and TRBJ1-4; 10 nucleotides line up with TRBD1. V gave up 5 bases and J gave up 8 bases; unmatched junction bases: 8. From germline, CDR1 is MNHEY and CDR2 SMNVEV (reference sequence). The CDR3 is made up of 15 amino acids. In DNA, the CDR3 is TGTGCCAGCAGTCCCCGGGACAGGGGTCAAGAAAAACTGTTTTTT. It specifies CASSPRDRGQEKLFF.

CDR3 amino acids: CASSPGTSIGNEQFF. The CDR3 nucleotides are TGTGCCAGCAGCCCGGGGACTAGCATCGGGAATGAGCAGTTCTTC. The chain joins TRBV9 to TRBJ2-1; 9 positions match TRBD2. The V gene's germline CDR1 is SGDLS and CDR2 YYNGEE. The trim removed 4 bases at V and 7 bases at J, leaving 9 bases unmatched. The CDR3 loop spans 15 amino acids. Full variable domain (outside the CDR3, taken from reference TRBV9 and TRBJ2-1): DSGVTQTPKHLITATGQRVTLRCSPRSGDLSVYWYQQSLDQGLQFLIQYYNGEERAKGNILERFSAQQFPDLHSELNLSSLELGDSALYFCASSPGTSIGNEQFFGPGTRLTVL.

For this clone: At one boundary the junction diverges from the germline segment, which might be a read error. The chain uses TRBV12-5 and TRBJ2-1; 7 bases map to TRBD1. Germline loops: CDR1 LGHNT, CDR2 FRNRAP. CDR3 length: 16 residues. For the CDR3, the DNA is TGTGCTGGTGGTTTGGTATTGGGGCAGGGGGACAATGAGCAGTTCTTC. Translating gives CAGGLVLGQGDNEQFF.

V gene TRBV5-4 combines with J gene TRBJ2-3; 7 nucleotides match TRBD2. The CDR3 contains 15 residues. The V segment lost 0 bases and the J segment 5 bases; nucleotides outside the gene matches: 6. Germline assignment: CDR1 SGHNT and CDR2 YYREEE (reference sequence). The CDR3: CASSLAGTIGDTQYF. CDR3 nucleotides: TGTGCCAGCAGCTTGGCCGGGACTATTGGAGATACGCAGTATTTT.

The chain joins TRBV7-2 to TRBJ2-7; tentative D call: TRBD2 (6 bases). Germline lookup yields CDR1 SGHTA and CDR2 FQGNSA. The CDR3 spans 14 residues. Trimming removed 5 bases at V and 2 bases at J, with 13 bases between. The CDR3 bases are TGTGCCAGCAGCCCATTAGCGGTAACCTACGAGCAGTACTTC. Amino acids: CASSPLAVTYEQYF.

The J gene is TRBJ2-1, the V gene TRBV5-4; 8 bases agree with TRBD2. V was clipped by 4 bases and J by 8 bases; unmatched bases: 14. The CDR3 covers 16 residues. CDR1 is SGHNT and CDR2 is YYREEE in the germline V gene (reference sequence). The CDR3 here is CASSPGVGGGFDEQFF. The CDR3 DNA sequence: TGTGCCAGCAGCCCGGGAGTTGGCGGGGGGTTTGATGAGCAGTTCTTC.

The chain carries TRBV10-3 and TRBJ2-5; 12 nucleotides agree with TRBD1. V lost 11 bases and J lost 5; bases outside the gene matches: 9. This CDR3 is 14 amino acids long. Germline assignment: CDR1 ENHRY and CDR2 SYGVKD. The CDR3 nucleotides are TGTGCCTCGGCGGGACAGGGGGCATCGGAGACCCAGTACTTC. It encodes CASAGQGASETQYF.

The chain links TRBV7-3 to TRBJ2-5, with D perhaps matching TRBD2 (6 bases). The CDR3 has 13 residues. Trimming took 5 bases from V and 4 from J, leaving 11 bases between them. The germline gives CDR1 SGHTA, CDR2 FQGTGA. The CDR3 DNA sequence: TGTGCCAGCAGCCGTAGCGGCGGAGAGACCCAGTACTTC. Protein sequence: CASSRSGGETQYF.

This chain joins TRBV27 and TRBJ1-2; the D gene is possibly TRBD1 (6 bases). Trimming pared 6 bases from V and 1 base from J, leaving 9 bases between. Germline V lookup: CDR1 MNHEY, CDR2 SMNVEV (reference sequence). This CDR3 has 13 residues. In DNA form, the CDR3 reads TGTGCCAGCAGGGCAGGGGATAACTATGGCTACACCTTC. The encoded protein is CASRAGDNYGYTF.

This clone is a singleton in its sample. This sequence joins TRBV19 and TRBJ2-5; possible D gene TRBD1, 6 bases. This CDR3 comprises 17 residues. V lost 3 bases and J lost 5, with 22 bases in between. In germline, CDR1 is LNHDA, CDR2 SQIVND (reference sequence). CDR3 residues: CASSMGLDMWGRETQYF. Here the CDR3 DNA reads TGTGCCAGTAGTATGGGGCTAGATATGTGGGGGCGCGAGACCCAGTACTTC.